In this sample, the clone carrying this TCR beta chain turned up many times. What it recognizes is unknown. This entry is derived from a study of T cells in Graves' hyperthyroidism and ophthalmopathy. Looked up from germline, CDR1 is LNHDA and CDR2 is SQIVND (reference sequence). The V end was cut by 3 bases, the J end by 0 bases, with 6 bases between. The CDR3 runs 14 residues. RNA transcripts served as the template for amplifying TCR beta CDR3 regions. Carried out on the TCR CDR3, a first-round RT-PCR used the HTBI primer set. TCRdb reprocessed the multiplex PCR reads with MiXCR, giving one entry per CDR3 protein. In the table there are about 250,000 distinct CDR3 sequences, around 26% of which are singletons. Study results and limitations: Separation of ophthalmopathy from stable hyperthyroidism was achieved by a 13 V-J model.

The source material was blood. The chain uses TRBV19 and TRBJ2-4; no firm D call. The receptor's source is a woman between 40 and 55 years old with Graves' ophthalmopathy. CDR3 residues: CASSILGAKNIQYF. As DNA, the CDR3 is TGTGCCAGTAGTATTCTGGGAGCCAAAAACATTCAGTACTTC.